The 2 T cell receptor beta chains presented below share a single source sample, sequenced in a study of ipilimumab plus nivolumab after autologous stem cell transplantation. The method was immunoSEQ multiplex PCR; TCRdb's version includes in-frame clones alone and lacks a portion of them. The table includes 15,000 to 20,000 clones, over 75% detected once. The material was PBMCs, obtained in a trial of ipilimumab plus nivolumab as post-transplant consolidation. Source of these receptors: a male donor with diffuse large B-cell lymphoma.

The chain couples TRBV2 to TRBJ2-7; TRBD1 aligns across 9 bases. This CDR3 has 17 residues. Unmatched junction bases numbered 15, after V lost 6 bases and J lost 3 bases. Germline assignment: CDR1 SNHLY and CDR2 FYNNEI. DNA of the CDR3: TGTGCCAGCAGGTCGGGGGGTCGGACAGGGGAAGGCTACGAGCAGTACTTC. Amino acids: CASRSGGRTGEGYEQYF.

This clone rates as medium-sized. This sequence joins TRBV27 and TRBJ2-7, with D possibly TRBD1 on 5 matching bases. The CDR3 sequence is 17 residues long. CDR1 and CDR2 from the germline V gene are MNHEY and SMNVEV (reference sequence). V was clipped by 10 bases and J by 0 bases, with 25 bases between them. CDR3 residues: CATSPVPPGPTSYEQYF. In DNA, the CDR3 is TGTGCCACCTCTCCGGTCCCCCCAGGGCCTACCTCCTACGAGCAGTACTTC.